The source of this TCR beta chain is a study of PD-1 blockade in classical Hodgkin lymphoma. Study-wide context: Treatment was intravenous nivolumab, 3 mg/kg every 2 weeks, until progression. Regarding the study as a whole: TCR diversity rose significantly by C4D1 in CD4+ but not CD8+ cells. It was reported that newly diagnosed patients had less baseline TCR diversity than healthy donors.

The method was immunoSEQ multiplex PCR; TCRdb's version includes in-frame clones alone and lacks a portion of them. There are 24,000 or so clones in the sample; under 90% occur only once, and around 20% lies in the top ten. Relapse was seen in all patients after autologous stem cell transplantation, and brentuximab vedotin exposure was variable. Classification of best responses gave complete response, partial response or progressive disease. Comment on this clone: The antigen is undetermined.

The CDR3 length is 15 residues. Germline-derived CDR1 and CDR2 are MNHEY and SMNVEV (reference sequence). The V end lost 3 bases, the J end lost 6 bases, and 14 bases lay between the germline ends. This receptor was identified in a human donor with classical Hodgkin lymphoma. The J gene is TRBJ1-4, the V gene TRBV27, with TRBD1 as a possible D gene (6 bases). The specimen was peripheral blood mononuclear cells (PBMCs), collected before the second cycle of nivolumab. The CDR3 spells CASSFKGGHYEKLFF. In DNA, the CDR3 is TGTGCCAGCAGTTTCAAAGGGGGACACTATGAAAAACTGTTTTTT.